The rows below give T cell receptor beta chains drawn from one sample of a study of cytomegalovirus exposure and HLA in healthy donors. Some clones are missing from TCRdb's copy, which holds only in-frame ones; the method was immunoSEQ multiplex PCR. The repertoire has around 120,000 clones, about three quarters of them found once; the top ten carry 2.6%. Material: PBMCs. The receptors here all came from a woman in her sixties or seventies in good health and CMV-seropositive. Both conserved end residues are part of each CDR3. D genes are given only for firm matches. Not every row has a clone size; where given, it reads once, few, many or a size class.

D	V	size	J	CDR3	DNA
-	TRBV2	-	TRBJ1-1	CASSLYRVNTEAFF	TGTGCCAGCAGCCTGTACAGGGTGAACACTGAAGCTTTCTTT
TRBD1	TRBV29-1	-	TRBJ1-2	CSGADRANYGYTF	TGCAGCGGTGCGGACAGGGCTAACTATGGCTACACCTTC
-	TRBV2	-	TRBJ2-1	CASSAIQGYNEQFF	TGTGCCAGCAGTGCAATACAGGGCTACAATGAGCAGTTCTTC
TRBD1	TRBV9	-	TRBJ2-1	CASSRVGQGLSYNEQFF	TGTGCCAGCAGCAGAGTTGGACAGGGGCTCTCCTACAATGAGCAGTTCTTC
-	TRBV9	-	TRBJ2-2	CASSVEGGETGELFF	TGTGCCAGCAGCGTAGAAGGGGGTGAGACCGGGGAGCTGTTTTTT
-	TRBV4-1	-	TRBJ1-2	CASSQEGGLYGYTF	TGCGCCAGCAGCCAAGAAGGAGGGCTCTATGGCTACACCTTC
TRBD1	TRBV6-1	-	TRBJ1-5	CASSEAEGAGQPQHF	TGTGCCAGCAGTGAAGCGGAGGGGGCAGGTCAGCCCCAGCATTTT
TRBD1	TRBV6-6	-	TRBJ1-4	CASHGETGQKLFF	TGTGCCAGCCACGGGGAGACAGGGCAAAAACTGTTTTTT
-	TRBV5-1	-	TRBJ1-2	CASSLTLPYGYTF	TGCGCCAGCAGCTTGACTCTCCCCTATGGCTACACCTTC
-	TRBV29-1	-	TRBJ1-1	CSVEIQENTEAFF	TGCAGCGTTGAAATCCAGGAGAACACTGAAGCTTTCTTT
-	TRBV19	-	TRBJ1-5	CASSIYTSNQPQHF	TGTGCCAGTAGTATTTACACCAGCAATCAGCCCCAGCATTTT
-	TRBV5-5	-	TRBJ1-1	CASSLPGVTEAFF	TGTGCCAGCAGCTTGCCGGGGGTCACTGAAGCTTTCTTT
TRBD2	TRBV12-5	-	TRBJ2-1	CASGLTGGNEQFF	TGTGCTAGTGGTTTGACCGGGGGGAATGAGCAGTTCTTC
-	TRBV10-3	few	TRBJ1-2	CAISDLSQGYTF	TGTGCCATCAGTGACCTCTCACAGGGCTACACCTTC
-	TRBV7-4	-	TRBJ1-5	CASSSGTLNQPQHF	TGTGCCAGCAGTAGCGGGACGCTCAATCAGCCCCAGCATTTT
TRBD2	TRBV5-6	few	TRBJ2-7	CASSLYRGGVNEQYF	TGTGCCAGCAGCTTGTATCGGGGGGGCGTTAACGAGCAGTACTTC
-	TRBV25-1	-	TRBJ1-1	CASTSSVMNTEAFF	TGTGCCAGCACGTCATCGGTCATGAACACTGAAGCTTTCTTT
TRBD2	TRBV27	-	TRBJ2-7	CASISFTSGGYEQYF	TGTGCCAGCATCTCTTTCACTAGCGGGGGTTACGAGCAGTACTTC
-	TRBV6-4	few	TRBJ2-3	CASSDGRARDTQYF	TGTGCCAGCAGTGACGGCAGGGCCCGAGATACGCAGTATTTT
-	TRBV6-6	-	TRBJ1-3	CASQGMEGNTIYF	TGTGCCAGCCAGGGAATGGAGGGAAACACCATATATTTT
-	TRBV5-1	-	TRBJ2-1	CASSLAGFRFNEQFF	TGCGCCAGCAGCTTGGCAGGGTTCCGATTCAATGAGCAGTTCTTC
TRBD1	TRBV25-1	-	TRBJ2-3	CATSRPWPGQLFTDTQYF	TGTGCCACCTCGCGCCCCTGGCCGGGACAGCTCTTCACAGATACGCAGTATTTT
-	TRBV20-1	once	TRBJ2-5	CSATYQETQYF	TGCAGTGCTACCTACCAAGAGACCCAGTACTTC
TRBD1	TRBV2	-	TRBJ1-5	CASMRPGQGMNQPQHF	TGTGCCAGCATGCGTCCGGGACAGGGCATGAATCAGCCCCAGCATTTT
-	TRBV9	-	TRBJ1-4	CASSGRDPDEKLFF	TGTGCCAGCAGCGGCCGGGATCCAGACGAAAAACTGTTTTTT
TRBD1	TRBV5-1	once	TRBJ2-1	CASSLEGQGSYNEQFF	TGCGCCAGCAGCTTGGAGGGACAGGGGTCCTACAATGAGCAGTTCTTC
-	TRBV7-2	-	TRBJ1-1	CASSLSGRVEHGNTEAFF	TGTGCCAGCAGCTTAAGCGGGAGGGTTGAGCATGGGAACACTGAAGCTTTCTTT
-	TRBV27	once	TRBJ1-1	CASSGTLNTEAFF	TGTGCCAGCTCCGGGACACTAAACACTGAAGCTTTCTTT
TRBD1	TRBV19	-	TRBJ1-4	CASTITGTGNEKLFF	TGTGCCAGTACCATTACCGGGACAGGTAATGAAAAACTGTTTTTT
-	TRBV7-3	few	TRBJ2-1	CASSITVDNEQFF	TGTGCCAGCAGCATTACAGTAGACAATGAGCAGTTCTTC
TRBD1	TRBV5-4	-	TRBJ2-7	CASSLRGLKDEQYF	TGTGCCAGCAGCTTGAGGGGGCTGAAGGACGAGCAGTACTTC
TRBD1	TRBV5-1	-	TRBJ2-7	CASSIAGQGYEQYF	TGCGCCAGCAGCATTGCGGGACAGGGTTACGAGCAGTACTTC
-	TRBV10-3	-	TRBJ2-5	CAISESTLEQYF	TGTGCCATCAGTGAGTCGACCTTGGAGCAGTACTTC
-	TRBV19	-	TRBJ1-4	CASSKYRSPNEKLFF	TGTGCCAGTAGCAAATACAGGAGTCCTAATGAAAAACTGTTTTTT
TRBD1	TRBV5-6	-	TRBJ1-1	CASSWRTGKNEAFF	TGTGCCAGCAGCTGGAGGACAGGAAAAAATGAAGCTTTCTTT
TRBD1	TRBV6-6	-	TRBJ1-5	CASSHWTGGQDQPQHF	TGTGCCAGCAGCCATTGGACAGGGGGCCAGGATCAGCCCCAGCATTTT
-	TRBV27	once	TRBJ1-2	CATLGAYGYTF	TGTGCCACCCTAGGGGCCTATGGCTACACCTTC
-	TRBV6-1	-	TRBJ2-7	CASSEVGSVYEQYF	TGTGCCAGCAGTGAAGTCGGTTCCGTCTACGAGCAGTACTTC